These 30 T cell receptor beta chains came from one sample sequenced in a study of shared clonotypes between healthy human individuals (dated by TCRdb to the early 2020s). Library preparation employed the immunoSEQ multiplex PCR assay. In its TCRdb copy, this immuneACCESS table keeps in-frame sequences only and misses some clones. Where compared with another copy, unresolved V genes explain less than half of these, and the others have no known cause. For this sample the table gives about 2.4 million clones, of which roughly 93% were detected only once. The top ten clonotypes cover approximately 0.36% of the sample. The source material was naive CD4+ T cells from PBMCs. The cell subset or site label for this specimen denotes: CD45RA+ positively selected. All receptors come from a man in his late teens or twenties in good health. Some clones in this sample may be carry-over from other donors' samples.

V usage is TRBV14 and J usage is TRBJ2-5; D might be TRBD2 (6 bases). The CDR3 is made up of 15 amino acids. Germline CDR1 and CDR2: SGHDN and FVKESK. Between the trimmed V and J ends, which lost 4 bases and 10 bases, there was a span of 22 bases. Here the CDR3 reads CASSPETRGNRGQYF. The CDR3 region has the DNA TGTGCCAGCAGCCCGGAGACCCGGGGGAACAGAGGCCAGTACTTC.

This chain connects TRBV27 to TRBJ1-2, with no clear D. This CDR3 has 13 amino acids. V shed 6 bases and J shed 7 bases, with 15 bases lying between them. CDR1 and CDR2 from the germline V gene are MNHEY and SMNVEV (reference sequence). CDR3 bases: TGTGCCAGCAGCCGGTACTTTGCCGGTGGCTACACCTTC. This translates into CASSRYFAGGYTF.

The chain links TRBV10-1 to TRBJ2-3; 7 nucleotides line up with TRBD2. Trimming cost V 3 bases and J 12 bases; bases outside gene matches: 9. Per the germline V gene, CDR1 is WNHNN and CDR2 is SYGVQD (reference sequence). The CDR3 spans 13 residues. CDR3 residues: CASSDATSLPQYF. CDR3 bases: TGCGCCAGCAGTGATGCGACTAGCCTGCCCCAGTATTTT.

The chain is built from TRBV9 and TRBJ2-7; TRBD1 matches 12 bases. V was pared by 4 bases and J by 7 bases, with 12 bases of the junction left unmatched. Germline V gene data show CDR1 as SGDLS and CDR2 as YYNGEE. The CDR3 covers 16 residues. This chain's CDR3 is CASSRGAGQGAWEQYF. CDR3 bases: TGTGCCAGCAGCCGCGGGGCGGGACAGGGGGCTTGGGAGCAGTACTTC.

The chain is built from TRBV6-1 and TRBJ2-1; D not resolved. Germline CDR1 reads MNHNS; CDR2 reads SASEGT. Trimming removed 7 bases at V and 7 bases at J, with 11 bases between. The CDR3 runs 12 residues. The CDR3 nucleotides read TGTGCCAGCACCCAATTCGGTAATGAGCAGTTCTTC. It codes for CASTQFGNEQFF.

The gene calls are TRBV28 and TRBJ1-3, with D maybe TRBD1 (6 bases). There are 16 residues in the CDR3. With 6 bases removed from V and 1 base from J, the gap between germline ends came to 16 bases. Germline CDR1 MDHEN, CDR2 SYDVKM. CDR3 protein: CASRGGGLLSGNTIYF. The CDR3 DNA sequence: TGTGCCAGCAGGGGGGGCGGGCTTTTATCTGGAAACACCATATATTTT.

Details on this clone: The same CDR3 can be traced to other DNA sequences in this sample. This chain links TRBV28 with TRBJ1-2, with no clear D. This CDR3 comprises 13 residues. Trimming pared 2 bases from V and 5 bases from J, leaving 9 bases between. Germline CDR1 MDHEN, CDR2 SYDVKM. The CDR3 region has the DNA TGTGCCAGCAGTTTAGACCGTTCTTATGGCTACACCTTC. Amino acids: CASSLDRSYGYTF.

The V call is TRBV6-6, the J call TRBJ1-4, with D uncertain. The V gene's germline CDR1 is MNHNY and CDR2 SVGAGI (reference sequence). The germline V and J ends were trimmed by 6 bases and 6 bases, with 14 bases remaining between them. This CDR3 contains 14 residues. CDR3 in DNA: TGTGCCAGCAGCCACGGAGGATCTTATGAAAAACTGTTTTTT. Translation gives CASSHGGSYEKLFF.

The rearrangement joins TRBV5-5 to TRBJ1-2, with D maybe TRBD1 (6 bases). The CDR3 spans 14 residues. The germline V gene has CDR1 SGHKS and CDR2 YYEKEE (reference sequence). The V and J ends lost 2 bases and 3 bases respectively, with 11 bases between them. In DNA, the CDR3 is TGTGCCAGCAGCTTTGCTCCAGGGGACTATGGCTACACCTTC. This gives the protein CASSFAPGDYGYTF.

This chain joins TRBV5-1 and TRBJ1-5; D unresolved. This CDR3 region has 13 residues. Germline assignment: CDR1 SGHRS and CDR2 YFSETQ. V was clipped by 4 bases and J by 6 bases, with 11 bases between them. The CDR3 here is CASSGEGGQPQHF. Here the CDR3 DNA reads TGCGCCAGCAGCGGAGAGGGCGGTCAGCCCCAGCATTTT.

The rearrangement links TRBV5-1 to TRBJ2-7; the D is unclear. Looked up from germline, CDR1 is SGHRS and CDR2 is YFSETQ. The CDR3 is 16 amino acids. The germline V and J ends were trimmed by 0 bases and 2 bases, with 15 bases remaining between them. In nucleotides, the CDR3 is TGCGCCAGCAGCTTGGTTGCAGCGACCTTAACCTACGAGCAGTACTTC. This translates into CASSLVAATLTYEQYF.

The chain carries TRBV14 and TRBJ2-6, with D hard to call. Deletions cut 5 bases from V and 4 bases from J, with 6 bases between. CDR1 SGHDN and CDR2 FVKESK come from the germline V gene. The length of the CDR3 is 13 residues. CDR3 in amino acids: CASSATGANVLTF. CDR3 DNA sequence: TGTGCCAGCAGCGCAACAGGGGCCAACGTCCTGACTTTC.

A remark on this clone: This same CDR3 is encoded by further DNA sequences in the sample. This chain uses TRBV6-5 with TRBJ2-2; D uncertain. The CDR3 is made up of 12 amino acids. Germline V gene sequence: CDR1 MNHEY, CDR2 SVGAGI. V was cut by 6 bases and J by 3 bases, with 5 bases left in between. The CDR3 DNA is TGTGCCAGCAGCTCCTACACCGGGGAGCTGTTTTTT. It translates to CASSSYTGELFF.

The chain has TRBV7-9 and TRBJ2-7; no clear D. Between the trimmed V and J ends, which lost 6 bases and 0 bases, there was a span of 18 bases. The germline CDR1 and CDR2 sequences are SEHNR and FQNEAQ (reference sequence). The CDR3 extends over 16 amino acids. The CDR3 bases are TGTGCCAGCAGGGCCTGGCAGGCGGTCGGCTCCTACGAGCAGTACTTC. Protein: CASRAWQAVGSYEQYF. Full variable domain (rest looked up from reference TRBV7-9 and TRBJ2-7): DTGVSQNPRHKITKRGQNVTFRCDPISEHNRLYWYRQTLGQGPEFLTYFQNEAQLEKSRLLSDRFSAERPKGSFSTLEIQRTEQGDSAMYLCASRAWQAVGSYEQYFGPGTRLTVT.

The table lists this clone with a count of one. V is TRBV7-3 and J is TRBJ2-3, with a possible D match to TRBD2 (6 bases). Germline-derived CDR1 and CDR2 are SGHTA and FQGTGA. The CDR3 is 14 residues long. V was pared by 5 bases and J by 2 bases, with 11 bases between. Written as DNA, the CDR3 is TGTGCCAGCAGCCGTAGCGGATACACAGATACGCAGTATTTT. It translates to CASSRSGYTDTQYF.

The chain combines TRBV5-4 with TRBJ1-1; a weak D match, TRBD1 (6 bases). The CDR3 totals 15 residues. Per the germline V gene, CDR1 is SGHNT and CDR2 is YYREEE (reference sequence). Trimming pared 4 bases from V and 0 bases from J, leaving 13 bases between. CDR3 loop: CASSPQGHLNTEAFF. The CDR3 DNA reads TGTGCCAGCAGCCCGCAGGGGCACCTGAACACTGAAGCTTTCTTT.

V gene TRBV18 combines with J gene TRBJ2-3, with D perhaps TRBD1 or TRBD2 (5 bases each). The CDR3 extends over 15 amino acids. Germline V gene data show CDR1 as KGHSH and CDR2 as LQKENI. Trimming shortened V by 2 bases and J by 5 bases, and 14 bases separated the two germline ends. The CDR3, as DNA: TGTGCCAGCTCACCAGGGTCAGGGACCGGAGATACGCAGTATTTT. It translates to CASSPGSGTGDTQYF.

The rearrangement joins TRBV5-5 to TRBJ1-5, with D hard to call. Germline loops: CDR1 SGHKS, CDR2 YYEKEE (reference sequence). This CDR3 region has 16 residues. Between the trimmed V and J ends, which lost 0 bases and 0 bases, there was a span of 10 bases. DNA of the CDR3: TGTGCCAGCAGCTTGGCCGGGAGAAATAGCAATCAGCCCCAGCATTTT. Its protein is CASSLAGRNSNQPQHF.

For the CDR3, the DNA is TGTGCCAGCAGTGAAGGGTTGGGGTGGATCTACGAGCAGTACTTC. This gives the protein CASSEGLGWIYEQYF. This chain links TRBV6-1 with TRBJ2-7; the D is unclear. This CDR3 is built from 15 residues. The germline V and J ends were trimmed by 1 base and 3 bases, with 13 bases remaining between them. Germline CDR1 reads MNHNS; CDR2 reads SASEGT.

The CDR3 loop reads CASSLDWQNEQFF. CDR3 DNA: TGCGCCAGCAGCTTGGATTGGCAGAATGAGCAGTTCTTC. V usage is TRBV5-1 and J usage is TRBJ2-1; D not resolved. The germline gives CDR1 SGHRS, CDR2 YFSETQ. The V end was cut by 0 bases, the J end by 7 bases, with 8 bases between. The CDR3 has 13 amino acids.

The V gene is TRBV6-5, the J gene TRBJ2-7; tentatively, D is TRBD1 or TRBD2 (5 bases each). From germline, CDR1 is MNHEY and CDR2 SVGAGI. The CDR3 runs 12 residues. Trimming took off 2 bases at V and 7 bases at J, with 9 bases between the two ends. The CDR3 nucleotides read TGTGCCAGCAGTTACGGGGGTAGGGAGCAGTACTTC. Translating gives CASSYGGREQYF.

J is TRBJ1-6 and V is TRBV9; no clear D. Germline V gene lookup returns CDR1 SGDLS and CDR2 YYNGEE. The CDR3 is 15 amino acids. Trimming cost V 2 bases and J 10 bases, with 16 bases left between them. The CDR3, as DNA: TGTGCCAGCAGCGTTCGGACGGACGCATCCTCACCCCTCCACTTT. Amino acid sequence: CASSVRTDASSPLHF.

This clone was detected once. J is TRBJ2-1 and V is TRBV5-4, with TRBD1 matching over 8 bases. Germline CDR1 reads SGHNT; CDR2 reads YYREEE (reference sequence). This CDR3 is built from 15 residues. V dropped 1 base and J dropped 8; count of bases not matched to a gene: 8. For the CDR3, the DNA is TGTGCCAGCAGCTTGCCGGGACAGGCTGGGTATGAGCAGTTCTTC. As protein: CASSLPGQAGYEQFF.

This rearrangement joins TRBV7-2 to TRBJ2-5, with 8 bases that match TRBD2. Germline CDR1 SGHTA, CDR2 FQGNSA. The CDR3 runs 15 residues. V shed 5 bases and J 5 bases; nucleotides not matched to a gene: 10. As DNA, the CDR3 is TGTGCCAGCAGCCACCGACGGGGGGGGGTGGAGACCCAGTACTTC. Translated: CASSHRRGGVETQYF.

The rearrangement uses TRBV10-3 and TRBJ2-7; 12 nucleotides agree with TRBD1. CDR1 and CDR2 from the germline V gene are ENHRY and SYGVKD. The length of the CDR3 is 13 residues. V was clipped by 7 bases and J by 5 bases; unmatched bases: 3. The CDR3 region is CAITGTGGDEQYF. Written as DNA, the CDR3 is TGTGCCATCACCGGGACAGGGGGCGACGAGCAGTACTTC.

This chain uses TRBV15 with TRBJ1-2; TRBD1 matches 11 bases. Germline V lookup: CDR1 LNHNV, CDR2 YYDKDF (reference sequence). V was pared by 3 bases and J by 6 bases, with 9 bases of the junction left unmatched. The CDR3 extends over 16 amino acids. The CDR3 region is CATSSGQGASWNGYTF. The DNA for the CDR3 is TGTGCCACCAGCAGCGGACAGGGGGCGAGTTGGAATGGCTACACCTTC.

As for this clone: Additional DNA sequences in this sample encode the identical CDR3. This chain connects TRBV28 to TRBJ2-3; maybe TRBD1 (5 bases). Germline assignment: CDR1 MDHEN and CDR2 SYDVKM. The ends were cut back, 5 bases at V and 3 bases at J, with 6 bases in the middle. This CDR3 region has 12 residues. Written as DNA, the CDR3 is TGTGCCAGCAGTACAGGAACAGATACGCAGTATTTT. Protein sequence: CASSTGTDTQYF.

V usage is TRBV27 and J usage is TRBJ2-2; possible D gene TRBD2, 7 bases. The CDR3 is made up of 15 amino acids. Deletions cut 7 bases from V and 7 bases from J, with 19 bases between. The germline gives CDR1 MNHEY, CDR2 SMNVEV (reference sequence). CDR3 region: CASTEGGGGVGELFF. The CDR3, as DNA: TGTGCCAGCACAGAAGGAGGCGGGGGCGTCGGGGAGCTGTTTTTT.

This clone was detected only a few times. CDR3 amino acids: CASSLAAGGGQPQHF. The CDR3 nucleotides are TGTGCCAGCAGCTTAGCGGCTGGAGGTGGTCAGCCCCAGCATTTT. The J gene is TRBJ1-5, the V gene TRBV7-8; D unclear. Germline lookup yields CDR1 SGHVS and CDR2 FQNEAQ. The CDR3 runs to 15 residues. V gave up 0 bases and J gave up 6 bases, with 12 bases separating them.

This clone was found once. V usage is TRBV10-1 and J usage is TRBJ1-1; D might be TRBD1 (6 bases). V gave up 10 bases and J gave up 1 base, with 25 bases separating them. The CDR3 has 17 amino acids. Germline CDR1 WNHNN, CDR2 SYGVQD (reference sequence). The CDR3 DNA follows: TGCGCCAACAACAAAAGGGGGGGCCGACCATCGAACACTGAAGCTTTCTTT. It translates to CANNKRGGRPSNTEAFF.